The next 4 T cell receptor beta chains were all read from a single sample in a study of breast tumors, draining lymph nodes, adjacent tissues. A single record per CDR3 protein comes from TCRdb applying MiXCR to the multiplex PCR reads. This table has over 100,000 distinct CDR3 sequences, approximately 20% appearing once. Axillary draining lymph nodes of breast cancer patients supplied the node samples. Source material: axillary lymph node tissue. The receptors derive from a female donor with breast cancer. Some clones in this sample may be carry-over from other donors' samples.

As regards this clonotype: One junction end does not reproduce the germline sequence, and a read error may be involved. V usage is TRBV7-8 and J usage is TRBJ2-7; 7 bases fit TRBD1. This CDR3 is 13 amino acids long. The V gene's germline CDR1 is SGHVS and CDR2 FQNEAQ. CDR3 sequence reads: CASSSDRAYEQCF. The CDR3 DNA follows: TGTGCCAGCAGCTCAGACAGGGCTTACGAGCAGTGCTTC.

This clonotype has at least ten counts. The genes are TRBV19 and TRBJ1-5; no clear D gene. V gave up 5 bases and J gave up 4 bases, with 12 bases separating them. Germline CDR1 reads LNHDA; CDR2 reads SQIVND (reference sequence). This CDR3 comprises 14 residues. The CDR3 coding sequence is TGTGCCAGTAGTCCTTTTCGTGGGAATCAGCCCCAGCATTTT. Translating gives CASSPFRGNQPQHF.

Notes on this clonotype: A much larger clone lies a single base off, so this may be a read error. The chain uses TRBV5-1 and TRBJ2-1, with D unresolved. V gave up 4 bases and J gave up 7 bases, with 12 bases separating them. CDR1 and CDR2 (germline): SGHRS, YFSETQ. The CDR3 consists of 13 residues. DNA of the CDR3: TGCGCCAGCAGCCGTGACGGTTTAAATGAGCAGTTCTTC. Encoded protein: CASSRDGLNEQFF.

This clonotype was observed at least ten times. The chain joins TRBV28 to TRBJ2-3, with D possibly TRBD2 on 6 matching bases. Germline values: CDR1 MDHEN, CDR2 SYDVKM. Trimming cost V 6 bases and J 6 bases, with 19 bases left between them. The CDR3 is 15 amino acids. The CDR3, as DNA: TGTGCCAGCAGGGGCGGGGTATCGCGGGCTGATACGCAGTATTTT. Translating gives CASRGGVSRADTQYF. The variable domain in full, with the rest retrieved from reference TRBV28 and TRBJ2-3, is DVKVTQSSRYLVKRTGEKVFLECVQDMDHENMFWYRQDPGLGLRLIYFSYDVKMKEKGDIPEGYSVSREKKERFSLILESASTNQTSMYLCASRGGVSRADTQYFGPGTRLTVL.